One and the same sample provided the 32 T cell receptor beta chains below, sequenced in a study of T cell responses to AZD1222 COVID-19 vaccine. Assay used: immunoSEQ multiplex PCR; TCRdb lists only in-frame clones, some missing. The sample shows over 110,000 clones, under 95% of them seen only once. The starting material was peripheral blood, obtained on day 0 of AZD1222 vaccination. The source of these receptors is an adult in good health.

The rearrangement uses TRBV9 and TRBJ2-1; D may be TRBD2 (6 bases). This CDR3 has 12 amino acids. Germline assignment: CDR1 SGDLS and CDR2 YYNGEE. The V end lost 4 bases, the J end lost 8 bases, and 10 bases lay between the germline ends. CDR3 in DNA: TGTGCCAGCAGCACCACTAGCCATGAGCAGTTCTTC. Translated, it gives CASSTTSHEQFF.

This chain uses TRBV24-1 with TRBJ1-5, with 8 nucleotides matching TRBD1. CDR3 length: 15 amino acids. Germline CDR1 is KGHDR and CDR2 is SFDVKD. V shed 4 bases and J 5 bases; nucleotides not matched to a gene: 6. The CDR3 nucleotides are TGTGCCACCAGTGACTTGGACAGGGACGATCAGCCCCAGCATTTT. This sequence encodes CATSDLDRDDQPQHF.

The genes are TRBV10-1 and TRBJ2-7; D remains ambiguous. The CDR3 is made up of 12 amino acids. Trimming took off 7 bases at V and 1 base at J, with 8 bases between the two ends. Germline V CDR1 and CDR2: WNHNN, SYGVQD (reference sequence). The CDR3 spells CASNGRSYEQYF. The CDR3 DNA reads TGCGCCAGCAACGGGCGGTCCTACGAGCAGTACTTC.

The V call is TRBV29-1, the J call TRBJ1-2; 9 bases match TRBD1. The V gene end was trimmed by 7 bases and the J gene end by 3 bases; junction bases not matched to a gene: 6. This CDR3 contains 13 residues. Germline V CDR1 and CDR2: SQVTM, ANQGSEA. DNA for the CDR3: TGCAGCGCCCGGGGACAGGGCGACTATGGCTACACCTTC. It yields the protein CSARGQGDYGYTF.

V gene TRBV6-5 combines with J gene TRBJ2-7, with D unclear. V was clipped by 6 bases and J by 3 bases, with 9 bases between them. The CDR3 contains 12 residues. Germline loops: CDR1 MNHEY, CDR2 SVGAGI. The CDR3 DNA reads TGTGCCAGCAGCCGAGGCGTCTACGAGCAGTACTTC. This gives the protein CASSRGVYEQYF.

This clone was recorded once. The V call is TRBV7-9, the J call TRBJ2-5, with D perhaps TRBD1 or TRBD2 (5 bases each). Germline CDR1 reads SEHNR; CDR2 reads FQNEAQ (reference sequence). The CDR3 totals 14 residues. Trimming took 4 bases from V and 5 from J, leaving 14 bases between them. The DNA of the CDR3 is TGTGCCAGCAGCTCCTCGGGGCTGGTTGAGACCCAGTACTTC. Translated: CASSSSGLVETQYF.

The chain employs TRBV27 and TRBJ2-7, with TRBD2 matching over 7 bases. Germline loops: CDR1 MNHEY, CDR2 SMNVEV (reference sequence). CDR3 length equals 15 residues. V shed 6 bases and J 2 bases; nucleotides not matched to a gene: 10. The CDR3 region is CASRWGGRAAYEQYF. The CDR3 region has the DNA TGTGCCAGCAGATGGGGAGGGAGGGCCGCCTACGAGCAGTACTTC.

The chain has TRBV4-3 and TRBJ1-4; a weak D match, TRBD1 (5 bases). CDR1 and CDR2 (germline): LGHNA, YSLEER. There are 14 residues in the CDR3. The ends were cut back, 0 bases at V and 5 bases at J, with 7 bases in the middle. CDR3 coding DNA: TGCGCCAGCAGCCAAGATCACAGGAATGAAAAACTGTTTTTT. This codes for CASSQDHRNEKLFF.

The chain recombines TRBV6-6 with TRBJ2-5; 10 bases line up with TRBD2. CDR1 and CDR2 (germline): MNHNY, SVGAGI (reference sequence). CDR3 length: 15 residues. V dropped 0 bases and J dropped 7; count of bases not matched to a gene: 5. This CDR3 reads CASSYSGTSVGTQYF. Written as DNA, the CDR3 is TGTGCCAGCAGTTACTCCGGGACTAGCGTGGGGACCCAGTACTTC.

V gene TRBV18 combines with J gene TRBJ2-1; 7 bases map to TRBD2. There are 15 residues in the CDR3. The V gene's germline CDR1 is KGHSH and CDR2 LQKENI. V lost 5 bases, J lost 6 bases, and 10 bases stayed unmatched. CDR3 DNA: TGTGCCAGCTCAGATTTTCAAGCGGGGCGCAATGAGCAGTTCTTC. This gives the protein CASSDFQAGRNEQFF.

V is TRBV7-9 and J is TRBJ2-2; tentative D call: TRBD1 (6 bases). The CDR3 extends over 16 amino acids. V lost 0 bases and J 5 bases, leaving 13 bases between the germline ends. CDR1 SEHNR and CDR2 FQNEAQ come from the germline V gene (reference sequence). The CDR3 DNA reads as TGTGCCAGCAGCTTAGCCCAGGGGCGCACTACCGGGGAGCTGTTTTTT. It is translated as CASSLAQGRTTGELFF. The entire variable domain, with the rest obtained from reference TRBV7-9 and TRBJ2-2, is as follows: DTGVSQNPRHKITKRGQNVTFRCDPISEHNRLYWYRQTLGQGPEFLTYFQNEAQLEKSRLLSDRFSAERPKGSFSTLEIQRTEQGDSAMYLCASSLAQGRTTGELFFGEGSRLTVL.

Of note for this clone: The same CDR3 arises from other DNA sequences in this sample as well. The chain employs TRBV18 and TRBJ2-3; D not resolved. CDR1 and CDR2 from the germline V gene are KGHSH and LQKENI. The CDR3 runs 12 residues. Trimming removed 3 bases at V and 2 bases at J, with 3 bases between. The CDR3 DNA is TGTGCCAGCTCACCCTACACAGATACGCAGTATTTT. Protein: CASSPYTDTQYF. Combining the CDR3 with reference TRBV18 and TRBJ2-3 gives the whole variable domain NAGVMQNPRHLVRRRGQEARLRCSPMKGHSHVYWYRQLPEEGLKFMVYLQKENIIDESGMPKERFSAEFPKEGPSILRIQQVVRGDSAAYFCASSPYTDTQYFGPGTRLTVL.

This clone has only a few counts. As DNA, the CDR3 is TGCAGCGTTGAATTCGGGGCGGGCTACACCTTC. It codes for CSVEFGAGYTF. This chain joins TRBV29-1 and TRBJ1-2; a weak D match, TRBD1 (5 bases). Germline V gene data show CDR1 as SQVTM and CDR2 as ANQGSEA. Trimming stripped 2 bases from V and 8 bases from J, with 9 bases between. The CDR3 spans 11 residues.

The rearrangement uses TRBV2 and TRBJ2-2, with 7 bases that match TRBD2. The CDR3 sequence is 13 residues long. Germline trimming cut 6 bases from V and 8 bases from J; bases unmatched to any gene: 6. Germline lookup yields CDR1 SNHLY and CDR2 FYNNEI. The CDR3 here is CASRPGGAGELFF. The CDR3 DNA sequence: TGTGCCAGCAGGCCGGGGGGAGCGGGGGAGCTGTTTTTT.

The chain employs TRBV24-1 and TRBJ2-1, with 7 bases identical to TRBD2. In germline, CDR1 is KGHDR, CDR2 SFDVKD. The CDR3 spans 13 residues. The junction had 9 bases not matched to a gene; V was cut back by 4 bases and J by 13 bases. The CDR3: CATSDRRSGVQFF. The CDR3 DNA follows: TGTGCCACCAGTGACCGTCGAAGCGGGGTTCAGTTCTTC.

This chain joins TRBV5-5 and TRBJ1-2, with 7 bases identical to TRBD1. CDR1 is SGHKS and CDR2 is YYEKEE in the germline V gene (reference sequence). The CDR3 runs to 12 residues. V gave up 5 bases and J gave up 10 bases; unmatched junction bases: 8. As DNA, the CDR3 is TGTGCCAGCAGTTACCCCGGGACAGACTACACCTTC. Translating gives CASSYPGTDYTF.

This clone has only one observation. This CDR3 is CASSLGGVGYGYTF. DNA for the CDR3: TGTGCCAGTAGTCTGGGGGGCGTTGGCTATGGCTACACCTTC. This chain uses TRBV19 with TRBJ1-2, with D perhaps TRBD1 (6 bases). Germline V gene lookup returns CDR1 LNHDA and CDR2 SQIVND (reference sequence). The ends were cut back, 5 bases at V and 4 bases at J, with 14 bases in the middle. The CDR3 has 14 amino acids.

The chain carries TRBV7-9 and TRBJ2-2; D may be TRBD1 or TRBD2 (5 bases each). This CDR3 is built from 17 residues. V lost 5 bases, J lost 0 bases, and 16 bases lay in between. CDR1 is SEHNR, CDR2 FQNEAQ, per germline (reference sequence). CDR3 region: CASSPTRGHSNTGELFF. CDR3 nucleotides: TGTGCCAGCAGCCCGACCCGGGGCCACTCGAACACCGGGGAGCTGTTTTTT.

The V call is TRBV3-1 (or the pseudogene TRBV3-2), the J call TRBJ2-1; D gene unclear. Germline loops: CDR1 LGHDT, CDR2 YNNKEL (reference sequence). V lost 1 base, J lost 7 bases, and 5 bases lay in between. The CDR3 is made up of 12 amino acids. CDR3 nucleotides: TGTGCCAGCAGCCAAGTTAGGAATGAGCAGTTCTTC. It specifies CASSQVRNEQFF.

The chain combines TRBV6-6 with TRBJ1-2; D unresolved. Germline V gene lookup returns CDR1 MNHNY and CDR2 SVGAGI (reference sequence). Trimming cost V 2 bases and J 6 bases, with 16 bases left between them. The CDR3 contains 15 residues. The CDR3 sequence: CASSYGRLPGDGYTF. CDR3 nucleotides: TGTGCCAGCAGTTACGGGCGACTCCCGGGAGATGGCTACACCTTC.

About this clone: Other DNA sequences in this specimen translate into the identical CDR3. The chain employs TRBV10-3 and TRBJ2-7; D not certain. The CDR3 totals 11 residues. V was shortened by 3 bases and J by 0 bases, with 0 bases between the two germline ends. From germline, CDR1 is ENHRY and CDR2 SYGVKD. CDR3 amino acids: CAISDSYEQYF. The CDR3 DNA reads as TGTGCCATCAGTGACTCCTACGAGCAGTACTTC.

This clone was recorded once. The chain carries TRBV10-3 and TRBJ2-3; perhaps TRBD1 as D (5 bases). Trimming shortened V by 0 bases and J by 2 bases, and 6 bases separated the two germline ends. CDR1 and CDR2 (germline): ENHRY, SYGVKD. This CDR3 spans 14 amino acids. The CDR3 DNA is TGTGCCATCAGTGAGTCGGGGCACACAGATACGCAGTATTTT. It specifies CAISESGHTDTQYF.

The V gene is TRBV3-1 (or the pseudogene TRBV3-2), the J gene TRBJ2-5; D gene ambiguous. Germline V CDR1 and CDR2: LGHDT, YNNKEL (reference sequence). The V end lost 1 base, the J end lost 5 bases, and 11 bases lay between the germline ends. This CDR3 contains 14 residues. CDR3 nucleotides: TGTGCCAGCAGCCAAGTGGCGGTGGGGGAGACCCAGTACTTC. Protein product: CASSQVAVGETQYF.

The V call is TRBV24-1, the J call TRBJ2-3, with TRBD2 matching over 7 bases. The V and J ends lost 3 bases and 5 bases, in that order; junction bases with no gene match: 10. The CDR3 is made up of 16 amino acids. CDR1 and CDR2 (germline): KGHDR, SFDVKD. The CDR3 DNA reads TGTGCCACCAGTGATCCCCCGGGGGAGGGTATAGATACGCAGTATTTT. Translation gives CATSDPPGEGIDTQYF.

V usage is TRBV25-1 and J usage is TRBJ1-1; D is possibly TRBD1 (5 bases). Germline V CDR1 and CDR2: MGHDK, SYGVNS. V lost 5 bases and J 1 base, leaving 11 bases between the germline ends. The CDR3 spans 14 residues. CDR3 sequence (DNA): TGTGCCAGCAGTCCGAGGGGACCGAACACTGAAGCTTTCTTT. As protein: CASSPRGPNTEAFF.

This sequence joins TRBV15 and TRBJ2-1; 9 nucleotides agree with TRBD2. The CDR3 runs 15 residues. CDR1 is LNHNV, CDR2 YYDKDF, per germline (reference sequence). Germline trimming cut 5 bases from V and 7 bases from J; bases unmatched to any gene: 9. The CDR3 is CATSGYSGGRNEQFF. The CDR3 DNA follows: TGTGCCACCAGCGGTTATAGCGGGGGACGGAATGAGCAGTTCTTC.

The rearrangement links TRBV4-3 to TRBJ1-1; the D is unclear. This CDR3 spans 14 amino acids. The germline V and J ends were trimmed by 0 bases and 5 bases, with 10 bases remaining between them. Germline V gene lookup returns CDR1 LGHNA and CDR2 YSLEER. For the CDR3, the DNA is TGCGCCAGCAGCCAAGATCCCAGAGGGACTGAAGCTTTCTTT. This encodes CASSQDPRGTEAFF.

CDR3 region: CASSFWTSGGFQETQYF. The CDR3 coding sequence is TGTGCCAGCAGCTTTTGGACTAGCGGGGGCTTCCAAGAGACCCAGTACTTC. V gene TRBV11-2 combines with J gene TRBJ2-5, with 13 positions matching TRBD2. V lost 3 bases and J lost 1; bases outside the gene matches: 5. From germline, CDR1 is SGHAT and CDR2 FQNNGV. This CDR3 is 17 amino acids long.

V gene TRBV2 combines with J gene TRBJ1-1, with TRBD1 matching over 8 bases. V dropped 7 bases and J dropped 6; count of bases not matched to a gene: 10. Looked up from germline, CDR1 is SNHLY and CDR2 is FYNNEI. This CDR3 is 14 amino acids long. For the CDR3, the DNA is TGTGCCAGCACCTTGACAGGGGAGGTTTCTGAAGCTTTCTTT. This gives the protein CASTLTGEVSEAFF.

This chain connects TRBV7-2 to TRBJ2-3; TRBD2 aligns across 7 bases. Germline V gene lookup returns CDR1 SGHTA and CDR2 FQGNSA. The CDR3 has 16 amino acids. Trimming removed 6 bases from V and 2 bases from J; junction bases left unmatched: 11. The CDR3 region has the DNA TGTGCCAGCAGTTTTTTTGGGGGGGGAAACACAGATACGCAGTATTTT. It yields the protein CASSFFGGGNTDTQYF.

The CDR3 reads CASSIYAGTGLSYEQYF. DNA of the CDR3: TGTGCCAGTAGTATATACGCCGGGACAGGGCTCTCCTACGAGCAGTACTTC. J is TRBJ2-7 and V is TRBV19, with 9 bases aligning to TRBD1. The CDR3 loop spans 17 amino acids. CDR1 and CDR2 from the germline V gene are LNHDA and SQIVND (reference sequence). Trimming cost V 2 bases and J 0 bases; bases outside gene matches: 8.

V usage is TRBV7-2 and J usage is TRBJ2-3; D possibly corresponds to TRBD1 (6 bases). This CDR3 is 14 amino acids long. Trimming cost V 5 bases and J 2 bases, with 11 bases left between them. Germline V gene lookup returns CDR1 SGHTA and CDR2 FQGNSA. The CDR3 spells CASSRLGATDTQYF. CDR3 in DNA: TGTGCCAGCAGCCGCTTGGGGGCCACAGATACGCAGTATTTT.